The rows below give T cell receptor beta chains drawn from one sample of a study of identical twins. TCRdb re-derived calls from the 5' RACE reads in MiXCR, one entry per CDR3 protein. The table has under 900,000 distinct CDR3 sequences, about 12% seen once. These data were also filed under a second study, of yellow fever vaccine responses in identical twins.

Sequencing was carried out using PBMCs. The receptors derive from a woman aged 18-29 years in good health. The CDR3 runs from the conserved cysteine through the conserved F or W. Fields, in order: J gene, clone size, V gene, D gene, CDR3 protein, CDR3 DNA. The D gene is left open where the match is weak. Where a row states a size, it is once, few, many or the class of an expanded clone; other rows omit it.

TRBJ2-1 | . | TRBV2 | . | CASRAPDPGTEQFF | TGTGCCAGCAGAGCGCCGGACCCCGGAACTGAGCAGTTCTTC
TRBJ2-2 | few | TRBV7-3 | . | CASSGNGAGSNTGELFF | TGTGCCAGCAGCGGAAATGGGGCAGGGTCGAACACCGGGGAGCTGTTTTTT
TRBJ1-6 | . | TRBV5-1 | . | CASSLALRGSPLHF | TGCGCCAGCAGCTTGGCGCTAAGAGGTTCACCCCTCCACTTT
TRBJ1-6 | . | TRBV11-2 | TRBD1 | CASSLTTGWNSPLHF | TGTGCCAGCAGCTTAACGACAGGGTGGAATTCACCCCTCCACTTT
TRBJ2-7 | . | TRBV12-3/TRBV12-4 | . | CASSSRGEQYF | TGTGCCAGCAGTTCCCGGGGGGAGCAGTACTTC
TRBJ2-4 | many | TRBV10-3 | . | CAISESQGNIQYF | TGTGCCATCAGTGAGTCGCAGGGGAACATTCAGTACTTC
TRBJ2-2 | few | TRBV11-2 | . | CASSLGFGDLDGELFF | TGTGCCAGCAGCTTAGGGTTCGGGGATTTAGACGGGGAGCTGTTTTTT
TRBJ1-2 | . | TRBV5-1 | . | CASSLGDTGSGYTF | TGCGCCAGCAGCTTGGGTGACACGGGCAGTGGCTACACCTTC
TRBJ2-7 | many | TRBV12-3/TRBV12-4 | . | CASSLGTPSTYEQYF | TGTGCCAGCAGTTTGGGGACTCCCTCGACCTACGAGCAGTACTTC
TRBJ2-2 | . | TRBV20-1 | TRBD2 | CSAYISSSGRAPGELFF | TGCAGTGCTTACATATCTTCTAGCGGGAGGGCCCCCGGGGAGCTGTTTTTT
TRBJ1-2 | . | TRBV28 | . | CASSLFSDTVIDGYTF | TGTGCCAGCAGTTTATTCTCGGACACCGTCATAGATGGCTACACCTTC
TRBJ2-7 | few | TRBV12-3/TRBV12-4 | . | CASSLFVRDEQYF | TGTGCCAGCAGTTTATTTGTCCGGGACGAGCAGTACTTC
TRBJ2-7 | few | TRBV9 | . | CASSEGFGSYEQYF | TGTGCCAGCAGCGAGGGGTTTGGCTCCTACGAGCAGTACTTC
TRBJ1-1 | . | TRBV4-1 | . | CASSQDLSAVNTEAFF | TGCGCCAGCAGCCAAGATTTATCGGCCGTGAACACTGAAGCTTTCTTT
TRBJ1-5 | . | TRBV12-3/TRBV12-4 | . | CASTLGRVNQPQHF | TGTGCCAGCACCCTGGGAAGGGTCAATCAGCCCCAGCATTTT
TRBJ2-3 | many | TRBV20-1 | TRBD2 | CSAPPSGGRSDTQYF | TGCAGTGCACCCCCTAGCGGGGGGAGGTCAGATACGCAGTATTTT
TRBJ2-2 | . | TRBV2 | . | CASSWEHNTGELFF | TGTGCCAGCAGTTGGGAACACAACACCGGGGAGCTGTTTTTT
TRBJ2-5 | . | TRBV13 | TRBD2 | CASSTGLAPQETQYF | TGTGCCAGCAGCACGGGACTAGCCCCACAAGAGACCCAGTACTTC
TRBJ2-2 | . | TRBV20-1 | . | CSATRGTGNTGELFF | TGCAGTGCCACAAGAGGGACGGGGAACACCGGGGAGCTGTTTTTT
TRBJ2-7 | . | TRBV9 | TRBD2 | CASSVGLITSGPDEQYF | TGTGCCAGCAGCGTAGGTCTCATTACTAGCGGGCCCGACGAGCAGTACTTC
TRBJ1-1 | . | TRBV7-2 | . | CASSPRRGKTEAFF | TGTGCCAGCAGCCCCAGACGGGGGAAGACTGAAGCTTTCTTT
TRBJ1-5 | . | TRBV6-2/TRBV6-3 | TRBD1 | CASSYRGTGNGQPQHF | TGTGCCAGCAGTTACCGCGGGACAGGGAACGGTCAGCCCCAGCATTTT
TRBJ2-1 | many | TRBV7-9 | TRBD2 | CASRTSGSFDNEQFF | TGTGCCAGCAGAACTAGCGGGAGTTTCGACAATGAGCAGTTCTTC
TRBJ2-1 | . | TRBV28 | TRBD1 | CASSSTGDFCCEQFF | TGTGCCAGCAGTTCGACAGGGGATTTTTGCTGTGAGCAGTTCTTC
TRBJ2-2 | few | TRBV5-1 | TRBD1 | CASSLVGTGATGELFF | TGCGCCAGCAGCTTGGTCGGGACAGGGGCCACCGGGGAGCTGTTTTTT
TRBJ2-3 | few | TRBV20-1 | TRBD2 | CSAEGGGGADTQYF | TGCAGTGCTGAAGGCGGCGGGGGGGCAGATACGCAGTATTTT
TRBJ2-1 | . | TRBV5-1 | . | CASSGDPGAYNEQFF | TGCGCCAGCAGCGGGGACCCTGGGGCCTACAATGAGCAGTTCTTC
TRBJ2-5 | . | TRBV12-3/TRBV12-4 | TRBD1 | CASSSRTGGQETQYF | TGTGCCAGCAGTTCGAGGACAGGGGGGCAAGAGACCCAGTACTTC
TRBJ2-2 | . | TRBV5-5 | . | CASSLQLGYTGELFF | TGTGCCAGCAGCTTGCAATTGGGGTACACCGGGGAGCTGTTTTTT
TRBJ1-1 | few | TRBV12-3/TRBV12-4 | TRBD1 | CASSYRGGSAFF | TGTGCCAGCAGTTACCGAGGGGGCTCAGCTTTCTTT
TRBJ1-1 | few | TRBV7-9 | . | CASSLWEFTEAFF | TGTGCCAGCAGCTTATGGGAATTCACTGAAGCTTTCTTT
TRBJ2-2 | . | TRBV20-1 | . | CSARGGFSNTGELFF | TGCAGTGCTAGAGGGGGATTCTCGAACACCGGGGAGCTGTTTTTT
TRBJ2-1 | . | TRBV7-9 | . | CASSSSWAGVNEQFF | TGTGCCAGCAGCTCCTCCTGGGCCGGAGTCAATGAGCAGTTCTTC
TRBJ2-3 | few | TRBV12-3/TRBV12-4 | TRBD2 | CASSLAASGNLLLPDTQYF | TGTGCCAGCAGTTTAGCGGCTAGCGGTAACCTACTTCTCCCAGATACGCAGTATTTT
TRBJ2-1 | . | TRBV11-2 | . | CASSFYGGPRVSYNEQFF | TGTGCCAGCAGCTTTTATGGGGGACCTAGAGTATCCTACAATGAGCAGTTCTTC
TRBJ2-2 | . | TRBV6-1 | . | CASNRGNTGELFF | TGTGCCAGCAATCGCGGGAACACCGGGGAGCTGTTTTTT
TRBJ2-1 | . | TRBV24-1 | . | CATSDSPGSSSYNEQFF | TGTGCCACCAGTGATTCCCCGGGTTCAAGTTCCTACAATGAGCAGTTCTTC
TRBJ1-2 | many | TRBV6-1 | . | CASSLAPGTYGYTF | TGTGCCAGCAGCCTAGCTCCAGGAACCTATGGCTACACCTTC
TRBJ1-5 | . | TRBV27 | . | CASSDSFNQPQHF | TGTGCCAGCAGCGACAGCTTCAATCAGCCCCAGCATTTT
TRBJ2-2 | . | TRBV2 | . | CASSDYTNTGELFF | TGTGCCAGCAGTGATTACACGAACACCGGGGAGCTGTTTTTT
TRBJ2-3 | few | TRBV9 | . | CASSVSGVAITDTQYF | TGTGCCAGCAGCGTAAGTGGGGTAGCTATCACAGATACGCAGTATTTT
TRBJ2-5 | many | TRBV6-5 | . | CASSYSRQRTVNWETQYF | TGTGCCAGCAGTTACTCGAGACAGAGAACTGTTAACTGGGAGACCCAGTACTTC
TRBJ2-3 | few | TRBV28 | TRBD1 | CASKGADYADTQYF | TGTGCCAGTAAGGGGGCGGATTATGCAGATACGCAGTATTTT
TRBJ2-7 | . | TRBV25-1 | TRBD1 | CASAMGGTGGNEQYF | TGTGCCAGCGCGATGGGGGGGACAGGGGGTAACGAGCAGTACTTC
TRBJ2-7 | few | TRBV5-6 | TRBD2 | CASSEGTSGSYEQYF | TGTGCCAGCAGCGAAGGGACTAGCGGATCCTACGAGCAGTACTTC
TRBJ2-5 | many | TRBV15 | TRBD2 | CATSREYSSGGQETQYF | TGTGCCACCAGCAGAGAATATAGTAGCGGGGGCCAAGAGACCCAGTACTTC
TRBJ2-1 | few | TRBV11-2 | . | CASSAVTGTYNEQFF | TGTGCCAGCAGCGCCGTGACAGGTACCTACAATGAGCAGTTCTTC
TRBJ2-5 | . | TRBV10-3 | TRBD1 | CAIRGDDRVGETQYF | TGTGCCATCAGGGGAGACGACAGGGTCGGAGAGACCCAGTACTTC
TRBJ1-2 | few | TRBV20-1 | . | CSAPRDVYGYTF | TGCAGTGCCCCACGAGACGTTTATGGCTACACCTTC
TRBJ2-4 | . | TRBV18 | . | CASSPSPAQARNIQYF | TGTGCCAGCTCACCCTCCCCGGCACAGGCTAGAAACATTCAGTACTTC
TRBJ2-1 | . | TRBV10-3 | . | CAISESHRVGEQFF | TGTGCCATCAGTGAATCACACAGGGTAGGTGAGCAGTTCTTC
TRBJ1-2 | . | TRBV2 | . | CASSEELPLPRGYTF | TGTGCCAGCAGTGAAGAGTTACCGTTGCCTAGGGGCTACACCTTC
TRBJ1-1 | many | TRBV12-3/TRBV12-4 | . | CASSSPRLIRSTEAFF | TGTGCCAGCAGTTCGCCTCGACTAATTCGGAGCACTGAAGCTTTCTTT
TRBJ2-2 | . | TRBV7-6 | TRBD2 | CASSLNLSGRRYTGELFF | TGTGCCAGCAGCCTAAATCTTAGCGGGAGGAGGTACACCGGGGAGCTGTTTTTT
TRBJ2-7 | few | TRBV20-1 | TRBD1 | CSASTGGLEQYF | TGCAGTGCCAGCACAGGGGGACTCGAGCAGTACTTC
TRBJ2-7 | . | TRBV5-6 | . | CASREGQLGLAYEQYF | TGTGCCAGCAGGGAGGGACAATTAGGGCTTGCCTACGAGCAGTACTTC
TRBJ1-2 | few | TRBV3-1 | . | CASSQDTGTSGYTF | TGTGCCAGCAGCCAAGATACAGGGACTAGTGGCTACACCTTC
TRBJ1-5 | . | TRBV12-3/TRBV12-4 | TRBD1 | CASSPEGQLGQPQHF | TGTGCCAGCAGCCCCGAGGGACAGCTTGGACAGCCCCAGCATTTT